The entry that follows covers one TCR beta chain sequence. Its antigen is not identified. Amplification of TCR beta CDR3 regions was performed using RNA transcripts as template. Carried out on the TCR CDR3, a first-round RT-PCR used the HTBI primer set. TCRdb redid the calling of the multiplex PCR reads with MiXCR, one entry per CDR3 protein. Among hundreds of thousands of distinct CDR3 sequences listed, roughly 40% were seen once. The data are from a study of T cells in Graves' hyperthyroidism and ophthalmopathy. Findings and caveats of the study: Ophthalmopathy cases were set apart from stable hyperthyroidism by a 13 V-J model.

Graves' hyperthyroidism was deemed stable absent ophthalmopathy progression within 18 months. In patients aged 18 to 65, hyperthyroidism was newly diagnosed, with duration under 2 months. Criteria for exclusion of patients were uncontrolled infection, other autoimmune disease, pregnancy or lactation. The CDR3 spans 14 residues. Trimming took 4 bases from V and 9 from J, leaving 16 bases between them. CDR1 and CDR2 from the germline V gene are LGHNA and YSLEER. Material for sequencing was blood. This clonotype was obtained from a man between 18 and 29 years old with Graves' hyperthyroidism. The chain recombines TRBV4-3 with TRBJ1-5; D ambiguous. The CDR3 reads CASSPREDRGPQHF. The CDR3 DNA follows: TGCGCCAGCAGCCCCCGTGAAGATCGGGGGCCCCAGCATTTT.